These 14 T cell receptor beta chains were sequenced from one sample in a study of T cells in Graves' hyperthyroidism and ophthalmopathy. Amplification of TCR beta CDR3 regions was performed using RNA transcripts as template. The HTBI primer set served for first-round RT-PCR of the TCR CDR3. TCRdb passed the multiplex PCR reads through MiXCR, listing each CDR3 protein once. The sample yields roughly 380,000 distinct CDR3 sequences, roughly 13% seen once. The specimen was blood. The receptors were gathered from a woman under 30 with Graves' hyperthyroidism.

This clonotype was observed many times. The chain recombines TRBV19 with TRBJ2-1; no firm D call. The CDR3 is 11 residues long. Germline V lookup: CDR1 LNHDA, CDR2 SQIVND (reference sequence). Trimming left V 11 bases short and J 5 bases short, with 10 bases between. The CDR3 here is CASSHNNEQFF. For the CDR3, the DNA is TGTGCCTCCTCCCACAACAATGAGCAGTTCTTC.

The rearrangement joins TRBV6-1 to TRBJ2-3, with 9 bases fitting TRBD2. The V gene's germline CDR1 is MNHNS and CDR2 SASEGT. V gave up 6 bases and J gave up 0 bases; unmatched junction bases: 7. CDR3 length equals 16 residues. The CDR3 DNA follows: TGTGCCAGCAGACGTAGCGGGAGCCCTAGCACAGATACGCAGTATTTT. Protein product: CASRRSGSPSTDTQYF.

The chain combines TRBV19 with TRBJ2-6; unclear D gene. The length of the CDR3 is 13 residues. Looked up from germline, CDR1 is LNHDA and CDR2 is SQIVND (reference sequence). V dropped 5 bases and J dropped 2 bases, with 4 bases sitting between them. The CDR3 DNA sequence: TGTGCCAGTAGTGTTACTGGGGCCAACGTCCTGACTTTC. It yields the protein CASSVTGANVLTF.

This clonotype has a count of ten or more. The chain couples TRBV14 to TRBJ2-1, with D unclear. Germline V gene sequence: CDR1 SGHDN, CDR2 FVKESK. V lost 2 bases and J 4 bases, leaving 12 bases between the germline ends. The CDR3 consists of 15 residues. The CDR3, as DNA: TGTGCCAGCAGCCAATTCTCTGAAAAATACAATGAGCAGTTCTTC. Residues: CASSQFSEKYNEQFF. Using reference TRBV14 and TRBJ2-1 for the parts outside the CDR3, the full variable domain is EAGVTQFPSHSVIEKGQTVTLRCDPISGHDNLYWYRRVMGKEIKFLLHFVKESKQDESGMPNNRFLAERTGGTYSTLKVQPAELEDSGVYFCASSQFSEKYNEQFFGPGTRLTVL.

This clonotype was counted many times. V and J are TRBV5-1 and TRBJ1-1; D gene ambiguous. This CDR3 is built from 14 residues. V lost 2 bases, J lost 0 bases, and 8 bases lay in between. Germline V gives CDR1 SGHRS, CDR2 YFSETQ. CDR3 region: CASSFGLVNTEAFF. The CDR3 region has the DNA TGCGCCAGCAGCTTCGGGTTGGTGAACACTGAAGCTTTCTTT.

This clonotype occurred many times. This chain uses TRBV11-2 with TRBJ2-3; perhaps TRBD2 as D (5 bases). Between the trimmed V and J ends, which lost 1 base and 2 bases, there was a span of 10 bases. This CDR3 is 15 amino acids long. Germline assignment: CDR1 SGHAT and CDR2 FQNNGV. The CDR3 spells CASSLGVANTDTQYF. DNA of the CDR3: TGTGCCAGCAGCTTAGGAGTAGCGAACACAGATACGCAGTATTTT.

This clonotype was observed a few times. The chain employs TRBV10-3 and TRBJ2-2, with TRBD2 matching 9 bases. V lost 2 bases and J lost 5; bases outside the gene matches: 9. This CDR3 is 17 amino acids long. The germline V gene encodes CDR1 ENHRY and CDR2 SYGVKD. Here the CDR3 reads CAISENWSSGKTGELFF. The CDR3 DNA reads as TGTGCCATCAGTGAGAACTGGTCTAGCGGGAAAACCGGGGAGCTGTTTTTT.

This clonotype appeared many times. This sequence joins TRBV11-2 and TRBJ2-1; 9 bases align to TRBD2. In germline, CDR1 is SGHAT, CDR2 FQNNGV. The ends lost 0 bases at V and 10 bases at J; junction bases unmatched: 4. This CDR3 region has 14 residues. CDR3: CASSLEPSGMEQFF. Here the CDR3 DNA reads TGTGCCAGCAGCTTAGAGCCTAGCGGGATGGAGCAGTTCTTC.

J is TRBJ2-3 and V is TRBV6-4; D uncertain. Germline CDR1 and CDR2: MRHNA and SNTAGT. V was cut by 0 bases and J by 3 bases, with 4 bases left in between. The length of the CDR3 is 13 residues. The CDR3: CASSDSETDTQYF. CDR3 in DNA: TGTGCCAGCAGTGACTCAGAGACAGATACGCAGTATTTT.

This clonotype was picked up a small number of times. DNA for the CDR3: TGTGCCACCAGCAGAGATAAAGTCTCTGGAAACACCATATATTTT. Translated: CATSRDKVSGNTIYF. The chain is built from TRBV15 and TRBJ1-3; D is unclear. This CDR3 spans 15 amino acids. Germline V gene data show CDR1 as LNHNV and CDR2 as YYDKDF (reference sequence). V was clipped by 0 bases and J by 0 bases, with 6 bases between them.

The gene calls are TRBV5-1 and TRBJ1-1; D is ambiguous. V was shortened by 0 bases and J by 11 bases, with 11 bases between the two germline ends. CDR3 length: 12 residues. The germline V gene has CDR1 SGHRS and CDR2 YFSETQ. This CDR3 reads CASSLEGGWAFF. Written as DNA, the CDR3 is TGCGCCAGCAGCTTGGAGGGTGGCTGGGCTTTCTTT. Full variable domain (outside the CDR3, taken from reference TRBV5-1 and TRBJ1-1): KAGVTQTPRYLIKTRGQQVTLSCSPISGHRSVSWYQQTPGQGLQFLFEYFSETQRNKGNFPGRFSGRQFSNSRSEMNVSTLELGDSALYLCASSLEGGWAFFGQGTRLTVV.

This clonotype was picked up a small number of times. V gene TRBV16 combines with J gene TRBJ2-6, with 7 positions matching TRBD1. The ends lost 2 bases at V and 4 bases at J; junction bases unmatched: 2. This CDR3 comprises 15 residues. Germline CDR1 reads KGHSY; CDR2 reads FQNENV. The CDR3 is CASSQDRAGANVLTF. As DNA, the CDR3 is TGTGCCAGCAGCCAAGACAGGGCCGGGGCCAACGTCCTGACTTTC.

This clonotype has only a few counts. The rearrangement links TRBV7-9 to TRBJ1-2; tentative D call: TRBD1 (5 bases). This CDR3 contains 15 residues. Trimming left V 2 bases short and J 4 bases short, with 14 bases between. The germline V gene encodes CDR1 SEHNR and CDR2 FQNEAQ (reference sequence). CDR3 region: CASSLSQGVTYGYTF. The DNA of the CDR3 is TGTGCCAGCAGCTTATCCCAGGGCGTTACCTATGGCTACACCTTC.

This clonotype was observed a few times. V gene TRBV28 combines with J gene TRBJ2-4; D is ambiguous. CDR3 length: 15 residues. V dropped 9 bases and J dropped 2 bases, with 17 bases sitting between them. The germline CDR1 and CDR2 sequences are MDHEN and SYDVKM. The CDR3 loop is CASSSGGATKNIQYF. The DNA for the CDR3 is TGTGCCAGTAGCTCCGGTGGCGCCACCAAAAACATTCAGTACTTC.